This T cell receptor (beta chain) was observed in a study of blood T cell repertoires in COVID-19. Study context: Samples of COVID-19 (acute and convalescent) were obtained from the United States, Italy and Spain. From T cells, B-cell-depleted T cells, or PBMCs came the material, which was cDNA or gDNA.

This clone has only one observation. CDR1 and CDR2 (germline): MNHEY, SMNVEV (reference sequence). CDR3 length: 13 amino acids. The ends lost 6 bases at V and 2 bases at J; junction bases unmatched: 2. Authors' methods: From reference gene primer amplification, estimates of nucleated cell counts were derived. Produced via immunoSEQ multiplex PCR; TCRdb's table is partial and in-frame only. The V and J calls and clone size are taken from that table; D and trimming were inferred from the DNA. This table holds about 300,000 clones, roughly 83% found once. Sequenced input: peripheral blood. This receptor was taken from a woman aged 45 to 65 with acute or convalescent COVID-19. J is TRBJ1-2 and V is TRBV27, with 8 bases matching TRBD1. Here the CDR3 DNA reads TGTGCCAGCAGAGGACAGGGAAACTATGGCTACACCTTC. It codes for CASRGQGNYGYTF.